This T cell receptor beta chain was identified during a study of T cell responses to AZD1222 COVID-19 vaccine. On the study more broadly: Second doses were pooled across both intervals (about 4 or about 12 weeks).

The CDR3 sequence is 17 residues long. CDR1 is WNHNN, CDR2 SYGVQD, per germline (reference sequence). TCRdb keeps only in-frame clones here, not all; method: immunoSEQ multiplex PCR. This table has some 110,000 clones, almost 90% appearing once. This clone turned up a few times. A read error may account for a junction end that differs from germline. This rearrangement joins TRBV10-1 to TRBJ2-1; TRBD2 matches at 9 bases. The TCR comes from an adult in good health. The sequencing used peripheral blood, collected on day 0 of AZD1222 vaccination. CDR3 bases: TGCGCCAGCAGTGAGTCGGGTAGCGGGAGCTCCCACAATGAGCAGTTCTTC. This gives the protein CASSESGSGSSHNEQFF.